This section outlines one T cell receptor beta chain sequence together with its context. Its antigen is currently not known. No base-level quality is on record; no much larger clone is a single base apart. The CDR3 runs 13 residues from the cysteine to the phenylalanine. Of all the DNA, just the CDR3 is kept, 39 bases in frame from base 1. Trimming accounts for 6 bases at V and 3 bases at J, while the number of junction bases matched to no gene is 3. Taken from the germline V gene, the CDR1 and CDR2 loops are KGHSH and LQKENI. These data belong to a study of CD8+ T cells in alopecia areata (dated by TCRdb to 2017 to 2018). Broadly, across the study: Treated patients were enrolled in an open-label pilot trial of oral tofacitinib, 5 to 10 mg twice daily, for moderate-to-severe alopecia areata. Tofacitinib was administered for 6 to 18 months, and 6 months of follow-up off drug were then conducted to assess delayed response and recurrence. On the human side, TCRbeta sequencing was run on scalp tissue and on sorted CD4+ and CD8+ peripheral blood T cells from healthy controls and from alopecia areata patients with either patchy or totalis/universalis disease. Patients on tofacitinib were biopsied at baseline and after 4 and 24 weeks of treatment, and several of the patients also had a later scalp biopsy. RNA was extracted with the PAXgene miRNA kit for fixed scalp, the miRNeasy kit for PBMCs, and the RNeasy kit for mouse skin. In both human patients and the C3H/HeJ mouse model, the study applied high-throughput TCRbeta sequencing to look at T cell clonal expansion in alopecia areata. immunoSEQ multiplex PCR using 35 Vbeta forward primers and 13 Jbeta reverse primers was used to amplify TCRbeta CDR3 regions. In treated patients, disease severity was measured using the SALT score, which gives the percentage of scalp surface area affected. Clonality in the scalp was compared among normal scalp (n=4), patchy alopecia areata scalp (n=8), and alopecia totalis/universalis scalp (n=8). Study-wide findings and limitations: Many expanded lesional clones were found to persist in scalp and blood during tofacitinib treatment, and relapse after treatment cessation may be partly explained by this persistence. TCR sequences shared between patients were less clear than in mice, possibly partly because of HLA diversity in the patient population. With tofacitinib, both scalp clonality and the number of expanded CD8+ clones among the top 100 scalp clones went down significantly. Because the treated cohort was small and included a single nonresponder, larger studies are needed to assess links between baseline CD8+ expansion and response. Compared with normal scalp, lesional scalp, particularly in alopecia totalis/universalis, had higher clonality and more expanded CD8+ clones, which suggests antigenic drive. Unlike mouse skin, which is dominated by gammadelta T cells, normal human skin has resident alphabeta T cells that are also sequenced, and this complicates analysis of the scalp TCR repertoire.

The library was generated by the immunoSEQ multiplex PCR assay. RNA was extracted from all samples and reverse transcribed into cDNA, which served as template for TCR sequencing. First-strand cDNA was synthesized with SuperScript III using a 2:1 mix of oligo-dT and random hexamers. Amplification bias was assessed with a synthetic immune receptor repertoire, and residual bias was removed computationally. From the authors' description of their analysis: Raw reads were preprocessed to remove errors, and CDR3 was defined according to IMGT conventions as the region from the conserved cysteine to phenylalanine. Clonality was computed as 1 minus the Shannon entropy, with the entropy normalized by log2 of the number of productive unique TCRs. Whether each scalp clone was CD4 or CD8 was inferred by checking scalp TCRbeta sequences against the CD4 and CD8 repertoires from sorted blood. TCRdb took over this immuneACCESS table, retaining in-frame rearrangements with V and J assigned. Such tables are incomplete; in checked studies, under half of the missing clones stem from an unresolved V gene, and the remainder is unexplained. V and J calls and clone size are those listed in that table; D and trimming were worked out from the DNA. The sample table holds 170,000 or so clones, of which roughly two thirds were seen once. Together, the top ten hold about 0.94% of the sample.

The sample's time point label, decoded: more than 3 weeks on oral tofacitinib. In the paper's terms, the treatment or condition label means: oral pan-JAK inhibitor, 5-10 mg twice daily. From alopecia areata patients, peripheral blood was collected along with lesional scalp punch biopsies. After PBMCs were isolated by density centrifugation and stained for CD3, CD4 and CD8, a FACSAria was used to sort CD4+ and CD8+ T cells. The specimen comprised CD4+ T cells sorted from blood, sampled at week 4, from a patient treated with tofacitinib. Recombination connected TRBV18 to TRBJ1-2; the central 8 bases match TRBD1. This clonotype originated in a human donor with alopecia areata. CDR3 loop: CASSSGQDYGYTF. The bases are TGTGCCAGCTCCTCGGGACAGGACTATGGCTACACCTTC.